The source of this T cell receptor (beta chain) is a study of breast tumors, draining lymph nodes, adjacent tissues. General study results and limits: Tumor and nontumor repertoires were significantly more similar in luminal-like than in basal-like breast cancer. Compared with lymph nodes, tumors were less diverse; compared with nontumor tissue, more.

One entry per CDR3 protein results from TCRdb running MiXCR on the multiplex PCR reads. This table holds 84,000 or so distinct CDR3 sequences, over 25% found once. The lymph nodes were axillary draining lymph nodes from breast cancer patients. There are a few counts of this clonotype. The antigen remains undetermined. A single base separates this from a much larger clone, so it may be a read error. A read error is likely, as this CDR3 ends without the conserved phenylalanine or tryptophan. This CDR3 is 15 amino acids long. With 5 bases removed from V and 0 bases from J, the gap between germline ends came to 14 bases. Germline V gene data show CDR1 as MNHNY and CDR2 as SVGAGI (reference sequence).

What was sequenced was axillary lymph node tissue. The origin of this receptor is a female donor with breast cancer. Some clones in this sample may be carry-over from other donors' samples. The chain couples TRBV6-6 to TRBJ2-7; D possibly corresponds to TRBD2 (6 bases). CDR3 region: CASSHGGGSSYEQYL. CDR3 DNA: TGTGCCAGCAGTCACGGGGGTGGGAGCTCCTACGAGCAGTACCTC.